These 32 T cell receptor beta chains originate from one sample sequenced in a study of blood T cell repertoires in COVID-19. Data came from immunoSEQ multiplex PCR; TCRdb stores just in-frame clones and leaves some out. This sample has approximately 230,000 clones, with 82% found just once. Sequenced material: peripheral blood. The receptors were gathered from a woman of 80 years or more with active or convalescent COVID-19.

As concerns this clone: At one of its ends the junction is not consistent with the germline gene, which may arise from a read error. This chain links TRBV2 with TRBJ1-2; D is possibly TRBD1 (6 bases). The germline CDR1 and CDR2 sequences are SNHLY and FYNNEI. This CDR3 comprises 14 residues. CDR3 amino acids: CASTEAGQNYGYTF. For the CDR3, the DNA is TGTGCCAGCACTGAAGCGGGACAAAACTATGGCTACACCTTC.

This chain uses TRBV5-5 with TRBJ2-1; D uncertain. CDR1 is SGHKS and CDR2 is YYEKEE in the germline V gene (reference sequence). Trimming stripped 4 bases from V and 4 bases from J, with 6 bases between. The CDR3 extends over 12 amino acids. CDR3 sequence (DNA): TGTGCCAGCAGCGCCCTATACAATGAGCAGTTCTTC. It encodes CASSALYNEQFF. Using reference TRBV5-5 and TRBJ2-1 for the parts outside the CDR3, the full variable domain is DAGVTQSPTHLIKTRGQQVTLRCSPISGHKSVSWYQQVLGQGPQFIFQYYEKEERGRGNFPDRFSARQFPNYSSELNVNALLLGDSALYLCASSALYNEQFFGPGTRLTVL.

The chain links TRBV5-4 to TRBJ2-2; D possibly corresponds to TRBD2 (6 bases). Germline CDR1 SGHNT, CDR2 YYREEE (reference sequence). CDR3 length: 14 amino acids. Trimming took 1 base from V and 8 from J, leaving 12 bases between them. The CDR3 is CASSLREPQGELFF. The CDR3 DNA sequence: TGTGCCAGCAGCTTGCGGGAGCCCCAAGGGGAGCTGTTTTTT.

The rearrangement uses TRBV2 and TRBJ2-5, with 7 positions matching TRBD1. The J segment lost 2 bases and the V segment lost 7 bases, leaving 1 base of the junction unmatched. This CDR3 is built from 12 residues. Germline loops: CDR1 SNHLY, CDR2 FYNNEI. CDR3 protein: CASMGQQETQYF. The CDR3 region has the DNA TGTGCCAGCATGGGACAGCAAGAGACCCAGTACTTC.

The chain recombines TRBV9 with TRBJ1-2, with no clear D. Germline CDR1 SGDLS, CDR2 YYNGEE. The V end lost 1 base, the J end lost 2 bases, and 9 bases lay between the germline ends. The CDR3 is 14 amino acids. CDR3 nucleotide sequence: TGTGCCAGCAGCGTAATAACAGCCAACTATGGCTACACCTTC. Translation gives CASSVITANYGYTF.

V and J are TRBV27 and TRBJ2-1; 10 bases match TRBD2. V was pared by 6 bases and J by 7 bases, with 9 bases of the junction left unmatched. The CDR3 length is 15 residues. Germline V CDR1 and CDR2: MNHEY, SMNVEV (reference sequence). The CDR3 DNA reads as TGTGCCAGCAGAAGCAGCGGGAGGGATGGTAATGAGCAGTTCTTC. This codes for CASRSSGRDGNEQFF.

This sequence joins TRBV7-6 and TRBJ1-2; possible D gene TRBD1, 5 bases. Per germline, CDR1 SGHVS and CDR2 FNYEAQ. This CDR3 has 12 residues. V lost 11 bases and J lost 5, with 15 bases in between. The CDR3 loop reads CAVGAGTYGYTF. The CDR3 nucleotides read TGTGCCGTTGGGGCAGGGACTTATGGCTACACCTTC.

This clone showed up just once. This sequence joins TRBV7-8 and TRBJ2-2, with TRBD2 matching 7 bases. V shed 5 bases and J 7 bases; nucleotides not matched to a gene: 10. Looked up from germline, CDR1 is SGHVS and CDR2 is FQNEAQ. The CDR3 consists of 15 residues. The CDR3 region has the DNA TGTGCCAGCAGCCGGGTTAGGACTAGTAGCGGGGAGCTGTTTTTT. Translated, it gives CASSRVRTSSGELFF.

V gene TRBV4-1 combines with J gene TRBJ1-2, with a tentative D call TRBD1 (6 bases). CDR3 size: 17 residues. CDR1 MGHRA and CDR2 YSYEKL come from the germline V gene. V dropped 0 bases and J dropped 2 bases, with 16 bases sitting between them. In nucleotides, the CDR3 is TGCGCCAGCAGCCAAGACCCCAGGGGAGTATCCAACTATGGCTACACCTTC. The encoded protein is CASSQDPRGVSNYGYTF.

V is TRBV4-1 and J is TRBJ2-3, with 12 bases aligning to TRBD2. The germline gives CDR1 MGHRA, CDR2 YSYEKL. The V gene end was trimmed by 4 bases and the J gene end by 4 bases; junction bases not matched to a gene: 9. The CDR3 extends over 17 amino acids. The CDR3 DNA follows: TGCGCCAGCAGCCCCAAGGGGGCTAGCGGGGGGGCAGATACGCAGTATTTT. This translates into CASSPKGASGGADTQYF.

The CDR3 coding sequence is TGTGCCAGCAGCTTAGAAGTCCTAAACACTGAAGCTTTCTTT. Translating gives CASSLEVLNTEAFF. This chain connects TRBV7-9 to TRBJ1-1; D is unclear. The CDR3 length is 14 residues. Germline V gives CDR1 SEHNR, CDR2 FQNEAQ (reference sequence). V was trimmed by 1 base and J by 2 bases, leaving 8 bases between them.

This chain joins TRBV7-2 and TRBJ1-6; D may be TRBD1 (5 bases). CDR3 length equals 16 residues. Germline CDR1 and CDR2: SGHTA and FQGNSA. V was pared by 1 base and J by 9 bases, with 16 bases between. CDR3 nucleotides: TGTGCCAGCAGCTTAGACGGCGGCCAGGGAGGTTCACCCCTCCACTTT. This codes for CASSLDGGQGGSPLHF.

This chain connects TRBV12-3 or TRBV12-4 to TRBJ2-7, with TRBD1 as a possible D gene (5 bases). The CDR3 is made up of 12 amino acids. The V end was cut by 6 bases, the J end by 5 bases, with 11 bases between. The CDR3 spells CASRSQGHEQYF. CDR3 DNA sequence: TGTGCCAGCAGGAGCCAGGGCCACGAGCAGTACTTC.

The chain employs TRBV5-4 and TRBJ2-5; 10 bases are a match to TRBD2. Per the germline V gene, CDR1 is SGHNT and CDR2 is YYREEE (reference sequence). Trimming at V came to 1 base and at J to 3 bases, leaving 3 bases not matched to a gene. CDR3 length: 15 residues. The CDR3 DNA reads TGTGCCAGCAGCTTGTCTAGCGGGGGAGAAGAGACCCAGTACTTC. It specifies CASSLSSGGEETQYF.

The rearrangement joins TRBV11-2 to TRBJ1-1; possible D gene TRBD1, 5 bases. The CDR3 sequence is 15 residues long. Trimming cost V 2 bases and J 0 bases, with 10 bases left between them. The germline V gene encodes CDR1 SGHAT and CDR2 FQNNGV. CDR3 region: CASSLMAGMNTEAFF. The CDR3 nucleotides are TGTGCCAGCAGCTTAATGGCAGGGATGAACACTGAAGCTTTCTTT.

Remarks on this clone: A read error may account for a junction end that differs from germline. V is TRBV7-9 and J is TRBJ2-3; D might be TRBD2 (6 bases). Germline V CDR1 and CDR2: SEHNR, FQNEAQ (reference sequence). CDR3 length: 13 amino acids. CDR3 residues: CASSTQSRGAPVF. CDR3 DNA: TGTGCCAGCAGTACGCAATCGCGGGGCGCCCCAGTTTTT.

The chain has TRBV3-1 (or the pseudogene TRBV3-2) and TRBJ2-3, with D hard to call. V lost 1 base and J lost 2, with 7 bases in between. From germline, CDR1 is LGHDT and CDR2 YNNKEL (reference sequence). The length of the CDR3 is 14 residues. CDR3 DNA sequence: TGTGCCAGCAGCCAAGGACTGCACACAGATACGCAGTATTTT. This sequence encodes CASSQGLHTDTQYF.

The CDR3 reads CAIQSGVGGNTIYF. The DNA of the CDR3 is TGTGCCATACAGTCAGGGGTGGGTGGAAACACCATATATTTT. The chain couples TRBV6-5 to TRBJ1-3, with TRBD1 as a possible D gene (6 bases). Germline-derived CDR1 and CDR2 are MNHEY and SVGAGI. V was clipped by 10 bases and J by 3 bases, with 16 bases between them. The CDR3 extends over 14 amino acids.

This chain joins TRBV3-1 (or the pseudogene TRBV3-2) and TRBJ2-7; D may be TRBD1 (6 bases). The V gene's germline CDR1 is LGHDT and CDR2 YNNKEL (reference sequence). CDR3 length equals 16 residues. V lost 5 bases, J lost 3 bases, and 20 bases lay in between. CDR3 sequence reads: CASSATGSLGLYEQYF. The CDR3, as DNA: TGTGCCAGCAGCGCCACAGGGAGTCTCGGACTCTACGAGCAGTACTTC.

The J gene is TRBJ1-5, the V gene TRBV19; weak D call: TRBD1 (6 bases). V gave up 0 bases and J gave up 6 bases, with 12 bases separating them. Germline-derived CDR1 and CDR2 are LNHDA and SQIVND (reference sequence). The CDR3 sequence is 15 residues long. CDR3 coding DNA: TGTGCCAGTAGTATAGAACCGACAGGTCGTCAGCCCCAGCATTTT. Translated, it gives CASSIEPTGRQPQHF.

The J gene is TRBJ1-2, the V gene TRBV27; perhaps TRBD1 as D (5 bases). Trimming cost V 2 bases and J 5 bases, with 9 bases left between them. CDR3 length: 13 residues. Germline CDR1 reads MNHEY; CDR2 reads SMNVEV (reference sequence). CDR3 bases: TGTGCCAGCAGTTTACGGCAGGGTTATGGCTACACCTTC. This sequence encodes CASSLRQGYGYTF.

J is TRBJ1-4 and V is TRBV4-2; D is undetermined. This CDR3 is 13 amino acids long. Trimming cost V 0 bases and J 4 bases, with 3 bases left between them. CDR1 and CDR2 (germline): LGHNA, YNFKEQ. This CDR3 is CASSQEHNEKLFF. The CDR3 coding sequence is TGTGCCAGCAGCCAAGAACATAATGAAAAACTGTTTTTT.

This clone appeared a few times. The rearrangement joins TRBV29-1 to TRBJ2-5; D is perhaps TRBD1 (6 bases). V lost 3 bases, J lost 5 bases, and 13 bases lay in between. In germline, CDR1 is SQVTM, CDR2 ANQGSEA. The CDR3 sequence is 13 residues long. CDR3 nucleotide sequence: TGCAGCGTTGACAGGGGTGTAGGCGAGACCCAGTACTTC. Amino acid sequence: CSVDRGVGETQYF. The full variable domain, completed using reference TRBV29-1 and TRBJ2-5, is SAVISQKPSRDICQRGTSLTIQCQVDSQVTMMFWYRQQPGQSLTLIATANQGSEATYESGFVIDKFPISRPNLTFSTLTVSNMSPEDSSIYLCSVDRGVGETQYFGPGTRLLVL.

The gene calls are TRBV2 and TRBJ1-5; 8 bases are shared with TRBD1. CDR1 and CDR2 from the germline V gene are SNHLY and FYNNEI. The CDR3 contains 14 residues. The V gene end was trimmed by 8 bases and the J gene end by 6 bases; junction bases not matched to a gene: 9. As DNA, the CDR3 is TGTGCCAGCTCCTCCCAGGGGGCTGGTCAGCCCCAGCATTTT. This codes for CASSSQGAGQPQHF.

This sequence joins TRBV5-1 and TRBJ1-4, with D tentatively TRBD1 (5 bases). The germline V and J ends were trimmed by 2 bases and 2 bases, with 10 bases remaining between them. The CDR3 sequence is 15 residues long. Germline CDR1 SGHRS, CDR2 YFSETQ. The CDR3 is CASSFAGWTNEKLFF. CDR3 bases: TGCGCCAGCAGCTTCGCAGGGTGGACTAATGAAAAACTGTTTTTT.

The chain has TRBV6-1 and TRBJ1-2; the match to TRBD1 covers 7 bases. The CDR3 runs to 15 residues. Trimming took 2 bases from V and 4 from J; bases not matched to a gene: 7. Per germline, CDR1 MNHNS and CDR2 SASEGT. The CDR3: CASSEFAAGGYGYTF. Written as DNA, the CDR3 is TGTGCCAGCAGTGAATTTGCCGCAGGGGGCTATGGCTACACCTTC.

This chain connects TRBV20-1 to TRBJ2-7, with TRBD2 matching over 10 bases. The CDR3 runs 14 residues. Germline V gives CDR1 DFQATT, CDR2 SNEGSKA (reference sequence). The ends lost 3 bases at V and 6 bases at J; junction bases unmatched: 8. Here the CDR3 DNA reads TGCAGTGCTAGTTTAGCGGGAGGAATCCGCGAGCAGTACTTC. As protein: CSASLAGGIREQYF.

CDR3 DNA: TGTGCCATCAGTGTTGGGACAGGGAAGCCCGGGGAGCTGTTTTTT. Translating it yields CAISVGTGKPGELFF. This chain links TRBV10-3 with TRBJ2-2; 9 nucleotides line up with TRBD1. CDR1 and CDR2 (germline): ENHRY, SYGVKD. The length of the CDR3 is 15 residues. V was clipped by 4 bases and J by 6 bases; unmatched bases: 6.

This chain connects TRBV3-1 (or the pseudogene TRBV3-2) to TRBJ1-1, with D perhaps matching TRBD1 (5 bases). There are 14 residues in the CDR3. V lost 4 bases and J 3 bases, leaving 12 bases between the germline ends. Germline-derived CDR1 and CDR2 are LGHDT and YNNKEL (reference sequence). CDR3: CASSLRVGDTEAFF. The CDR3 bases are TGTGCCAGCAGCCTCAGGGTTGGCGACACTGAAGCTTTCTTT.

This clone came up a few times. The CDR3 DNA follows: TGTGCCAGTAGTATCCAGGGTCCCAACGAGCAGTACTTC. It yields the protein CASSIQGPNEQYF. The chain combines TRBV19 with TRBJ2-7; possible D gene TRBD1, 5 bases. Germline values: CDR1 LNHDA, CDR2 SQIVND (reference sequence). This CDR3 has 13 residues. V lost 3 bases, J lost 5 bases, and 11 bases lay in between.

The chain couples TRBV30 to TRBJ2-3; a possible D gene is TRBD1 (5 bases). Germline loops: CDR1 GTSNPN, CDR2 SVGIG (reference sequence). The V gene lost 2 bases and the J gene lost 1 base, with 19 bases spanning the gap. The CDR3 loop spans 17 amino acids. The CDR3: CAWSRPGLGAGTDTQYF. The DNA for the CDR3 is TGTGCCTGGAGTCGACCGGGCTTAGGGGCGGGCACAGATACGCAGTATTTT. Looking up the rest from reference TRBV30 and TRBJ2-3 gives the full variable domain: SQTIHQWPATLVQPVGSPLSLECTVEGTSNPNLYWYRQAAGRGLQLLFYSVGIGQISSEVPQNLSASRPQDRQFILSSKKLLLSDSGFYLCAWSRPGLGAGTDTQYFGPGTRLTVL.

The rearrangement joins TRBV30 to TRBJ1-5; the D gene is possibly TRBD1 (5 bases). The CDR3 is 13 amino acids. CDR1 is GTSNPN, CDR2 SVGIG, per germline (reference sequence). The V and J ends lost 2 bases and 4 bases respectively, with 9 bases between them. In DNA form, the CDR3 reads TGTGCCTGGAGTAGCAGGGAAAATCAGCCCCAGCATTTT. This gives the protein CAWSSRENQPQHF.